This TCR beta chain was captured by sequencing in a study of cytomegalovirus exposure and HLA in healthy donors. Study-wide context: Early on, a data release was issued that held about 85 million unique TCRs from HLA-typed donors. General study results and limits: Another analysis was done later, and it associated 15,000 to 20,000 TCR beta sequences with HLA alleles at 0.05 false discovery rate.

Use of 60 Vbeta and 13 Jbeta primers characterized the PCR. Produced via immunoSEQ multiplex PCR; TCRdb's table is partial and in-frame only. The profile shows about 150,000 clones, around 78% of them singletons. On this clone itself: What it binds is not known.

Trimming shortened V by 0 bases and J by 4 bases, and 13 bases separated the two germline ends. Germline V gene sequence: CDR1 SGHRS, CDR2 YFSETQ. The CDR3 totals 15 residues. The receptor was isolated from a woman aged 40 to 55 in good health and CMV-seropositive. The V gene is TRBV5-1, the J gene TRBJ1-2; D gene uncertain. Sample: PBMCs. The CDR3 bases are TGCGCCAGCAGCTTGGCCTTGGGCCTGGCCTATGGCTACACCTTC. This translates into CASSLALGLAYGYTF.